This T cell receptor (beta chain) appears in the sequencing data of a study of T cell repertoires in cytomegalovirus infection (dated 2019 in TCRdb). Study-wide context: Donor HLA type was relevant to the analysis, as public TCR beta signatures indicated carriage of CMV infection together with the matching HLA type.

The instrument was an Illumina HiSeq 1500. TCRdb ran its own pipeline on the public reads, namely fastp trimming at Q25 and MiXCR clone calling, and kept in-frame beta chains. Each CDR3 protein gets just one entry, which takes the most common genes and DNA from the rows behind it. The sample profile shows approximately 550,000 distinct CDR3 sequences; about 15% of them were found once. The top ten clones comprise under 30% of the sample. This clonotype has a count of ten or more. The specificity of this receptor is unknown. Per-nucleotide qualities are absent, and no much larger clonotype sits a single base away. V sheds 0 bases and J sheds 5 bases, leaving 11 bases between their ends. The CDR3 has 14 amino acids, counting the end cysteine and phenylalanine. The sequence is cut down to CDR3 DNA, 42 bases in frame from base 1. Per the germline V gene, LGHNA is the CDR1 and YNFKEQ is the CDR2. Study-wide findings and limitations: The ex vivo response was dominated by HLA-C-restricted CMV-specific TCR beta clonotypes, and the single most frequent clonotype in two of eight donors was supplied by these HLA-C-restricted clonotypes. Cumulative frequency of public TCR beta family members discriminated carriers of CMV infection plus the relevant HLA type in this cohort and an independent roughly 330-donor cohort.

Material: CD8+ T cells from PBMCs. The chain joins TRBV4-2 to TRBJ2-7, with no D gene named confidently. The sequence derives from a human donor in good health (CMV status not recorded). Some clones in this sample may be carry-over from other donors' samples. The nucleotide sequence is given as TGTGCCAGCAGCCAAGAGGAATTGGTGGACGAGCAGTACTTC. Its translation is CASSQEELVDEQYF.